Listed below are T cell receptor beta chains from one sample, sequenced in a study of T cell responses to AZD1222 COVID-19 vaccine. This table comes from immunoSEQ multiplex PCR, and its TCRdb copy is limited to in-frame clones, with some not included. The sample comprises tens of thousands of clones, approximately 90% of which are singletons, and 5.4% rests with the top ten. The sample consisted of peripheral blood, taken 28 days after the second AZD1222 dose. Receptor source: an adult who received the AZD1222 COVID-19 vaccine. CDR3s include the opening cysteine and the closing phenylalanine or tryptophan. Fields, in order: D gene, V gene, clone size, J gene, CDR3 protein, CDR3 DNA. A D gene is named only where the DNA matches it firmly. Clone sizes are given selectively: once, few, many, or a class where the clone is expanded.

D: -
V: TRBV24-1
size: -
J: TRBJ2-7
CDR3: CATSYPGAGEQYF
DNA: TGTGCCACCAGTTACCCGGGGGCCGGCGAGCAGTACTTC

D: -
V: TRBV21-1
size: -
J: TRBJ1-6
CDR3: CASSLVEKFYLDSPLHF
DNA: TGTGCCAGCAGCCTAGTAGAGAAATTTTATCTAGATTCACCCCTCCACTTT

D: -
V: TRBV27
size: -
J: TRBJ1-6
CDR3: CASSRTSNSPLHF
DNA: TGTGCCAGCAGTCGGACTAGTAATTCACCCCTCCACTTT

D: TRBD1
V: TRBV19
size: -
J: TRBJ1-5
CDR3: CASRGGDRGRTSNQPQHF
DNA: TGTGCCAGTAGGGGAGGGGACAGGGGACGGACTAGCAATCAGCCCCAGCATTTT

D: -
V: TRBV5-6
size: -
J: TRBJ1-6
CDR3: CASSLRDFGSSPLHF
DNA: TGTGCCAGCAGCTTGCGGGACTTTGGGAGTTCACCCCTCCACTTT

D: -
V: TRBV10-3
size: -
J: TRBJ2-3
CDR3: CAISPPGSTDTQYF
DNA: TGTGCCATCAGTCCCCCAGGTAGCACAGATACGCAGTATTTT

D: -
V: TRBV4-1
size: -
J: TRBJ1-2
CDR3: CASSQDGGVSGYTF
DNA: TGCGCCAGCAGCCAAGACGGGGGGGTGAGTGGCTACACCTTC

D: -
V: TRBV7-9
size: -
J: TRBJ1-2
CDR3: CASSLGVYGYTF
DNA: TGTGCCAGCAGCTTAGGGGTTTATGGCTACACCTTC

D: -
V: TRBV7-2
size: -
J: TRBJ1-6
CDR3: CASSLPGRDSPLHF
DNA: TGTGCCAGCAGCTTACCAGGGAGGGATTCACCCCTCCACTTT

D: TRBD1
V: TRBV7-2
size: -
J: TRBJ2-4
CDR3: CASSGDRGWSGIQYF
DNA: TGTGCCAGCAGCGGGGACAGGGGGTGGTCCGGCATTCAGTACTTC

D: -
V: TRBV18
size: -
J: TRBJ1-3
CDR3: CASSPISGSGNTIYF
DNA: TGTGCCAGCTCACCAATATCAGGCTCTGGAAACACCATATATTTT

D: TRBD1
V: TRBV19
size: few
J: TRBJ1-5
CDR3: CASARDRDQPQHF
DNA: TGTGCCAGTGCCCGGGACAGGGATCAGCCCCAGCATTTT

D: -
V: TRBV7-9
size: -
J: TRBJ1-5
CDR3: CASSSDSNSNQPQHF
DNA: TGTGCCAGCAGCTCCGACAGCAATAGCAATCAGCCCCAGCATTTT

D: -
V: TRBV28
size: -
J: TRBJ1-4
CDR3: CASLKRGSLEKLFF
DNA: TGTGCCAGCCTGAAGCGGGGGTCCCTCGAAAAACTGTTTTTT

D: -
V: TRBV28
size: -
J: TRBJ1-1
CDR3: CASRAPMVGRGSAFF
DNA: TGTGCCAGCAGGGCTCCCATGGTGGGAAGAGGGAGCGCTTTCTTT